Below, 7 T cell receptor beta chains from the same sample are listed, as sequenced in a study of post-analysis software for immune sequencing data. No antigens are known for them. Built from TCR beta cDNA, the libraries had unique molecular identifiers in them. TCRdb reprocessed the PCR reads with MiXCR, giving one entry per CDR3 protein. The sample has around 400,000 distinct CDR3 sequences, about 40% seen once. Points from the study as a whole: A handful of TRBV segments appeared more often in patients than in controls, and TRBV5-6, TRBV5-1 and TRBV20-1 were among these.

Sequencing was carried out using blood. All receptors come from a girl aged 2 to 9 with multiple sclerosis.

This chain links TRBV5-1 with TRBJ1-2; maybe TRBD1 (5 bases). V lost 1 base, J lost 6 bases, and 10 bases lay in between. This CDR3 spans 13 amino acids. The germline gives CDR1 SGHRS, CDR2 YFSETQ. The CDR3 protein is CASSLLSGNGYTF. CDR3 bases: TGCGCCAGCAGCTTGCTATCAGGGAATGGCTACACCTTC.

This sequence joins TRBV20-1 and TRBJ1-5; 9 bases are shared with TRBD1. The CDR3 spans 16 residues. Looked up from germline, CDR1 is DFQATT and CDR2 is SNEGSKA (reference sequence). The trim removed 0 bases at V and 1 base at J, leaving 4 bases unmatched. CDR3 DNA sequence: TGCAGTGCTAGAGAACAGGGGGCGGGGAGCAATCAGCCCCAGCATTTT. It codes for CSAREQGAGSNQPQHF.

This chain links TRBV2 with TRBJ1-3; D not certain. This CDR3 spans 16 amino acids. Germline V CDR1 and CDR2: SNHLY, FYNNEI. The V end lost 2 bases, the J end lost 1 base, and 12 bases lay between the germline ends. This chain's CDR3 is CASSELGLESGNTIYF. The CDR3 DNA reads TGTGCCAGCAGTGAACTCGGGCTTGAATCTGGAAACACCATATATTTT.

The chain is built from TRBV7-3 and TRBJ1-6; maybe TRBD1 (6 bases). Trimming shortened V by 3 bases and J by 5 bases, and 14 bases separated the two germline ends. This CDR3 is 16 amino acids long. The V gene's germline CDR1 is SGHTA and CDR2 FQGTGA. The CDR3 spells CASSLTGYGDNSPLHF. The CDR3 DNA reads TGTGCCAGCAGCTTGACAGGTTACGGGGATAATTCACCCCTCCACTTT.

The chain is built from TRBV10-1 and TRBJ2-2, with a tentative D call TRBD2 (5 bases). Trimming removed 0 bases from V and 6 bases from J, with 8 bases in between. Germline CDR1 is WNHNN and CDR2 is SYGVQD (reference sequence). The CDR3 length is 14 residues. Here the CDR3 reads CASSESVEAGELFF. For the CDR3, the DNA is TGCGCCAGCAGTGAGTCGGTGGAGGCCGGGGAGCTGTTTTTT.

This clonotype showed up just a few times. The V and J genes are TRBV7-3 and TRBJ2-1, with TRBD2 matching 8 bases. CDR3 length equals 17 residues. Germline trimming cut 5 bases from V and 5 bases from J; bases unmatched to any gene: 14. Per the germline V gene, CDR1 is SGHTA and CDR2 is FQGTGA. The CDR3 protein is CASSPSRGAGDHNEQFF. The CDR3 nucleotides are TGTGCCAGCAGCCCCAGCCGAGGAGCGGGGGACCACAATGAGCAGTTCTTC.

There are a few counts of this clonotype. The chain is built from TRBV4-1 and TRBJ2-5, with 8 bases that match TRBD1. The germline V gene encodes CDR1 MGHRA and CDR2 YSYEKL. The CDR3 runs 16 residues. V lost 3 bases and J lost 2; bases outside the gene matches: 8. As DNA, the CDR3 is TGCGCCAGCAGCCATGTGCCCGGGACAGGACAAGAGACCCAGTACTTC. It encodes CASSHVPGTGQETQYF.